Listed here are 29 T cell receptor beta chains from one sample, sequenced in a study of shared clonotypes between healthy human individuals. The protocol was immunoSEQ multiplex PCR, while the TCRdb copy is restricted to in-frame clones and leaves out a portion. The sample lists over a million clones; about 76% were seen once. Sequenced material: memory CD4+ T cells sorted from blood. The sample's subset: CD45RA-negative fraction. These receptors came from a man younger than 35 in good health.

Concerning this clone: Other DNA variants within this sample encode the same CDR3. The genes are TRBV27 and TRBJ1-4; the D is unclear. Germline V gives CDR1 MNHEY, CDR2 SMNVEV (reference sequence). The CDR3 extends over 14 amino acids. Trimming shortened V by 3 bases and J by 3 bases, and 8 bases separated the two germline ends. This CDR3 reads CASSFGQANEKLFF. The CDR3 region has the DNA TGTGCCAGCAGTTTTGGGCAGGCTAATGAAAAACTGTTTTTT.

V and J are TRBV5-4 and TRBJ2-2; 9 bases align to TRBD2. The V gene end was trimmed by 2 bases and the J gene end by 5 bases; junction bases not matched to a gene: 10. Germline lookup yields CDR1 SGHNT and CDR2 YYREEE (reference sequence). CDR3 length: 17 residues. CDR3 nucleotides: TGTGCCAGCAGCTTAGGAGCGGGGGGCCTTGGGACCGGGGAGCTGTTTTTT. Translation: CASSLGAGGLGTGELFF.

The chain couples TRBV28 to TRBJ1-2, with D maybe TRBD1 (5 bases). With 8 bases removed from V and 8 bases from J, the gap between germline ends came to 18 bases. Germline loops: CDR1 MDHEN, CDR2 SYDVKM. The CDR3 has 13 residues. The CDR3 loop reads CASRDVQPGGYTF. DNA for the CDR3: TGTGCCAGCCGGGACGTCCAACCGGGAGGCTACACCTTC.

V and J are TRBV5-1 and TRBJ1-1, with 8 positions matching TRBD1. The CDR3 totals 16 residues. The J segment lost 4 bases and the V segment lost 4 bases, leaving 12 bases of the junction unmatched. Germline loops: CDR1 SGHRS, CDR2 YFSETQ. The CDR3 spells CASSEGTGGGGTEAFF. The CDR3, as DNA: TGCGCCAGCAGCGAAGGGACAGGTGGGGGTGGCACTGAAGCTTTCTTT.

The rearrangement links TRBV29-1 to TRBJ1-1; 9 bases map to TRBD1. This CDR3 region has 14 residues. J was trimmed by 4 bases and V by 6 bases; bases with no gene match: 9. Germline loops: CDR1 SQVTM, CDR2 ANQGSEA. The CDR3 coding sequence is TGCAGCGTCACACAGGGGGCGCGGGGCACTGAAGCTTTCTTT. This sequence encodes CSVTQGARGTEAFF.

The rearrangement links TRBV7-9 to TRBJ2-1; 12 nucleotides align to TRBD2. Germline CDR1 and CDR2: SEHNR and FQNEAQ (reference sequence). The CDR3 spans 18 residues. Losses at the gene ends were 2 bases for V and 7 bases for J; bases not matched to a gene: 12. CDR3: CASSLPTRLAGARNEQFF. In DNA form, the CDR3 reads TGTGCCAGCAGCTTACCCACTAGACTAGCGGGAGCGAGGAATGAGCAGTTCTTC.

The J gene is TRBJ2-3, the V gene TRBV11-1, with unresolved D. Germline assignment: CDR1 SGHAT and CDR2 FQDESV (reference sequence). The CDR3 is 15 amino acids. With 6 bases removed from V and 10 bases from J, the gap between germline ends came to 23 bases. CDR3 in DNA: TGTGCCAGCAGTCAACAAATCGGCCCTAGTCAAGCGCAGTATTTT. Its protein is CASSQQIGPSQAQYF. The complete variable domain, with remaining parts taken from reference TRBV11-1 and TRBJ2-3, reads EAEVAQSPRYKITEKSQAVAFWCDPISGHATLYWYRQILGQGPELLVQFQDESVVDDSQLPKDRFSAERLKGVDSTLKIQPAELGDSAMYLCASSQQIGPSQAQYFGPGTRLTVL.

This clone was counted a single time. The chain is built from TRBV5-1 and TRBJ1-1, with 8 bases aligning to TRBD1. This CDR3 comprises 14 residues. Germline V gene lookup returns CDR1 SGHRS and CDR2 YFSETQ. V dropped 2 bases and J dropped 2; count of bases not matched to a gene: 2. The CDR3 here is CASSFQGANTEAFF. DNA for the CDR3: TGCGCCAGCAGCTTCCAGGGGGCCAACACTGAAGCTTTCTTT.

V gene TRBV7-9 combines with J gene TRBJ2-2; D gene uncertain. The CDR3 runs 14 residues. V lost 6 bases and J lost 4, with 12 bases in between. Germline V gene sequence: CDR1 SEHNR, CDR2 FQNEAQ (reference sequence). CDR3 in DNA: TGTGCCAGCAGTTTCTGGGGTGGCACCGGGGAGCTGTTTTTT. Its translation: CASSFWGGTGELFF.

V gene TRBV5-6 combines with J gene TRBJ2-2; D tentatively reads TRBD1 or TRBD2 (6 bases each). V was pared by 0 bases and J by 2 bases, with 11 bases between. CDR1 SGHDT and CDR2 YYEEEE come from the germline V gene. The CDR3 runs to 16 residues. CDR3 sequence reads: CASSLGGGTNTGELFF. CDR3 bases: TGTGCCAGCAGCTTGGGCGGCGGGACAAACACCGGGGAGCTGTTTTTT.

The chain employs TRBV10-3 and TRBJ2-3; 9 bases match TRBD2. Trimming removed 7 bases from V and 3 bases from J; junction bases left unmatched: 5. CDR1 and CDR2 from the germline V gene are ENHRY and SYGVKD. The CDR3 totals 14 residues. CDR3 coding DNA: TGTGCCATCACCCGAGCGGGAGGAACAGATACGCAGTATTTT. Translated, it gives CAITRAGGTDTQYF.

This clone showed up just once. This same CDR3 is encoded by further DNA sequences in the sample. V is TRBV6-5 and J is TRBJ1-2; D is ambiguous. Germline CDR1 is MNHEY and CDR2 is SVGAGI. This CDR3 is built from 11 residues. The germline V and J ends were trimmed by 4 bases and 4 bases, with 4 bases remaining between them. The CDR3 loop reads CASSSVYGYTF. In DNA, the CDR3 is TGTGCCAGCAGTTCAGTCTATGGCTACACCTTC.

The rearrangement links TRBV2 to TRBJ2-7, with 8 bases that match TRBD1. Germline V gene sequence: CDR1 SNHLY, CDR2 FYNNEI. The CDR3 runs to 14 residues. Trimming cost V 6 bases and J 2 bases; bases outside gene matches: 6. The CDR3 spells CASRNPGQAYEQYF. The CDR3 nucleotides are TGTGCCAGCAGGAACCCGGGACAGGCCTACGAGCAGTACTTC.

The genes are TRBV9 and TRBJ2-5; no firm D call. With 0 bases removed from V and 1 base from J, the gap between germline ends came to 19 bases. Germline CDR1 is SGDLS and CDR2 is YYNGEE. The CDR3 loop spans 18 amino acids. The CDR3 bases are TGTGCCAGCAGCGTAGCGTCAGGCCTCCAGACCCCCCAAGAGACCCAGTACTTC. This encodes CASSVASGLQTPQETQYF.

The CDR3 DNA reads as TGTGCCAGTAGTATAGGGAGGACTTTCTATGGCTACACCTTC. This sequence encodes CASSIGRTFYGYTF. The chain couples TRBV19 to TRBJ1-2; D gene ambiguous. The CDR3 covers 14 residues. The V gene lost 1 base and the J gene lost 4 bases, with 10 bases spanning the gap. Germline V CDR1 and CDR2: LNHDA, SQIVND (reference sequence).

The table lists this clone with a few counts. J is TRBJ2-1 and V is TRBV9; TRBD2 agrees at 10 bases. Losses at the gene ends were 0 bases for V and 5 bases for J; bases not matched to a gene: 8. The CDR3 covers 17 residues. CDR1 and CDR2 (germline): SGDLS, YYNGEE. The CDR3 sequence is CASSVVKPSGGHNEQFF. The CDR3, as DNA: TGTGCCAGCAGCGTAGTGAAGCCTAGCGGGGGACACAATGAGCAGTTCTTC.

The rearrangement uses TRBV7-9 and TRBJ1-3; no clear D gene. V lost 5 bases and J lost 3, with 8 bases in between. The germline V gene encodes CDR1 SEHNR and CDR2 FQNEAQ (reference sequence). CDR3 length equals 13 residues. CDR3 nucleotide sequence: TGTGCCAGCAGCCCGGGGAGTGGAAACACCATATATTTT. Its translation: CASSPGSGNTIYF.

The gene calls are TRBV29-1 and TRBJ2-7; 8 bases line up with TRBD1. In germline, CDR1 is SQVTM, CDR2 ANQGSEA. This CDR3 comprises 14 residues. The V and J ends lost 3 bases and 1 base, in that order; junction bases with no gene match: 5. As DNA, the CDR3 is TGCAGCGTTGAGGACGACAGGGGATCCTACGAGCAGTACTTC. It translates to CSVEDDRGSYEQYF.

V gene TRBV18 combines with J gene TRBJ2-7; no reliable D call. The CDR3 is 14 residues long. Trimming cost V 5 bases and J 7 bases, with 18 bases left between them. Germline CDR1 KGHSH, CDR2 LQKENI. CDR3 DNA: TGTGCCAGCTCAACTACTTTGGCCAGCCGGGAGCAGTACTTC. This codes for CASSTTLASREQYF.

V is TRBV5-1 and J is TRBJ2-2; 9 bases align to TRBD1. Germline CDR1 reads SGHRS; CDR2 reads YFSETQ. The J segment lost 1 base and the V segment lost 5 bases, leaving 6 bases of the junction unmatched. There are 16 residues in the CDR3. CDR3 DNA sequence: TGCGCCAGCAGGTTACAGGGGGCCGGGAACACCGGGGAGCTGTTTTTT. Protein product: CASRLQGAGNTGELFF.

The chain carries TRBV29-1 and TRBJ1-2, with D hard to call. The length of the CDR3 is 11 residues. Germline V gene sequence: CDR1 SQVTM, CDR2 ANQGSEA. The germline V and J ends were trimmed by 4 bases and 2 bases, with 5 bases remaining between them. The CDR3 DNA follows: TGCAGCGTTGCGGAGAACTATGGCTACACCTTC. As protein: CSVAENYGYTF.

The chain couples TRBV2 to TRBJ1-1, with D unresolved. The CDR3 contains 11 residues. V gave up 4 bases and J gave up 6 bases, with 6 bases separating them. In germline, CDR1 is SNHLY, CDR2 FYNNEI. CDR3: CASSVAAEAFF. DNA for the CDR3: TGTGCCAGCAGTGTGGCGGCTGAAGCTTTCTTT. Full variable domain (outside the CDR3, taken from reference TRBV2 and TRBJ1-1): EPEVTQTPSHQVTQMGQEVILRCVPISNHLYFYWYRQILGQKVEFLVSFYNNEISEKSEIFDDQFSVERPDGSNFTLKIRSTKLEDSAMYFCASSVAAEAFFGQGTRLTVV.

V and J are TRBV5-4 and TRBJ1-5, with a weak D call TRBD1 (5 bases). Germline V gives CDR1 SGHNT, CDR2 YYREEE (reference sequence). Trimming removed 0 bases from V and 6 bases from J, with 10 bases in between. This CDR3 has 14 amino acids. The CDR3 nucleotides read TGTGCCAGCAGCTTGGAAGGGGCTGCTCAGCCCCAGCATTTT. The encoded protein is CASSLEGAAQPQHF.

The chain joins TRBV7-9 to TRBJ2-3; D unclear. Trimming took off 5 bases at V and 8 bases at J, with 8 bases between the two ends. Germline V CDR1 and CDR2: SEHNR, FQNEAQ (reference sequence). This CDR3 is built from 11 residues. The CDR3 reads CASSPTSTQYF. CDR3 sequence (DNA): TGTGCCAGCAGCCCCACGAGTACGCAGTATTTT.

V usage is TRBV30 and J usage is TRBJ2-3; D not resolved. With 0 bases removed from V and 6 bases from J, the gap between germline ends came to 13 bases. Per the germline V gene, CDR1 is GTSNPN and CDR2 is SVGIG (reference sequence). The CDR3 is 14 amino acids. The DNA of the CDR3 is TGTGCCTGGAGTGTTGCATCGCTGAGGGATACGCAGTATTTT. Amino acid sequence: CAWSVASLRDTQYF.

The genes are TRBV11-2 and TRBJ2-7; tentative D call: TRBD1 (5 bases). The CDR3 totals 13 residues. The germline gives CDR1 SGHAT, CDR2 FQNNGV. V gave up 6 bases and J gave up 0 bases, with 9 bases separating them. The CDR3 sequence: CASSDSHSYEQYF. DNA for the CDR3: TGTGCCAGCAGTGACAGTCACTCCTACGAGCAGTACTTC.

V and J are TRBV7-2 and TRBJ2-5; 9 nucleotides agree with TRBD2. Trimming removed 5 bases from V and 0 bases from J; junction bases left unmatched: 7. Germline assignment: CDR1 SGHTA and CDR2 FQGNSA. This CDR3 region has 16 residues. This chain's CDR3 is CASSLWAGGYQETQYF. Here the CDR3 DNA reads TGTGCCAGCAGCCTCTGGGCGGGAGGGTACCAAGAGACCCAGTACTTC.

The chain links TRBV19 to TRBJ2-5, with TRBD2 as a possible D gene (7 bases). The V end was cut by 1 base, the J end by 1 base, with 16 bases between. This CDR3 is 17 amino acids long. Per germline, CDR1 LNHDA and CDR2 SQIVND (reference sequence). CDR3 DNA sequence: TGTGCCAGTAGTATAGGCGCGGGGGCTGGTCTCCAAGAGACCCAGTACTTC. It encodes CASSIGAGAGLQETQYF.

The chain employs TRBV5-6 and TRBJ1-3; 7 positions agree with TRBD1. This CDR3 has 15 amino acids. Germline loops: CDR1 SGHDT, CDR2 YYEEEE. V lost 3 bases and J lost 2; bases outside the gene matches: 5. The CDR3 sequence: CASSSFDRAGNTIYF. The CDR3 DNA reads TGTGCCAGCAGCTCATTTGACAGGGCTGGAAACACCATATATTTT.